Following are 9 T cell receptor beta chains from one sample sequenced in a study of T cell changes during pregnancy in multiple sclerosis. This table comes from immunoSEQ multiplex PCR, and its TCRdb copy is limited to in-frame clones, with some not included. The sample shows more than 55,000 clones, under 95% of them seen only once. Here the sequenced sample was peripheral blood, taken after pregnancy. The receptors stem from a female donor in good health, enrolled as a control in a pregnancy study.

V usage is TRBV2 and J usage is TRBJ1-2; 7 bases line up with TRBD1. V lost 6 bases, J lost 5 bases, and 15 bases stayed unmatched. CDR3 size: 16 residues. Germline lookup yields CDR1 SNHLY and CDR2 FYNNEI. Written as DNA, the CDR3 is TGTGCCAGCAGCTCTGGAGGGGGCTGGAGTTATTATGGCTACACCTTC. Encoded protein: CASSSGGGWSYYGYTF.

The chain is built from TRBV4-1 and TRBJ2-1, with a tentative D call TRBD2 (5 bases). The germline V and J ends were trimmed by 0 bases and 9 bases, with 9 bases remaining between them. CDR1 and CDR2 from the germline V gene are MGHRA and YSYEKL. The CDR3 runs 13 residues. The DNA for the CDR3 is TGCGCCAGCAGCCAAGATCAAGAGGGTGAGCAGTTCTTC. Its translation: CASSQDQEGEQFF.

The chain uses TRBV4-1 and TRBJ2-3; 7 positions match TRBD2. V gave up 2 bases and J gave up 4 bases; unmatched junction bases: 12. The germline V gene has CDR1 MGHRA and CDR2 YSYEKL. The CDR3 runs to 17 residues. The CDR3 sequence is CASSQTPREGRADTQYF. The CDR3 DNA follows: TGCGCCAGCAGCCAAACCCCCAGGGAGGGGCGTGCAGATACGCAGTATTTT.

The CDR3 is CASSLGQGLYYGYTF. The CDR3 nucleotides are TGTGCCAGCAGTTTGGGGCAGGGGCTATACTATGGCTACACCTTC. V usage is TRBV27 and J usage is TRBJ1-2; D may be TRBD1 (6 bases). Trimming shortened V by 3 bases and J by 3 bases, and 14 bases separated the two germline ends. This CDR3 spans 15 amino acids. Germline CDR1 and CDR2: MNHEY and SMNVEV (reference sequence).

This sequence joins TRBV6-1 and TRBJ2-1; possibly TRBD1 for D (5 bases). Germline CDR1 is MNHNS and CDR2 is SASEGT. CDR3 length: 17 amino acids. The ends were cut back, 4 bases at V and 5 bases at J, with 21 bases in the middle. CDR3 sequence: CASSGGSGPAPNNEQFF. The CDR3 region has the DNA TGTGCCAGCAGTGGGGGCTCAGGACCCGCTCCCAACAATGAGCAGTTCTTC.

The chain employs TRBV2 and TRBJ1-2; perhaps TRBD1 as D (5 bases). The germline gives CDR1 SNHLY, CDR2 FYNNEI. This CDR3 spans 14 amino acids. Trimming left V 5 bases short and J 2 bases short, with 12 bases between. CDR3 DNA sequence: TGTGCCAGCAGTCCCACGACAGACAACTATGGCTACACCTTC. Its protein is CASSPTTDNYGYTF.

With regard to this clone: The identical CDR3 is also encoded by other nucleotide sequences in the sample. The chain links TRBV4-3 to TRBJ1-1; unclear D gene. The CDR3 consists of 13 residues. Trimming stripped 4 bases from V and 5 bases from J, with 11 bases between. Germline CDR1 is LGHNA and CDR2 is YSLEER. The CDR3 sequence: CASSRVGGTEAFF. In nucleotides, the CDR3 is TGCGCCAGCAGCCGGGTGGGAGGTACTGAAGCTTTCTTT.

This clone has only one observation. This chain connects TRBV7-8 to TRBJ2-1, with 7 nucleotides matching TRBD2. V was pared by 0 bases and J by 9 bases, with 5 bases of the junction left unmatched. The CDR3 loop spans 14 amino acids. Germline V gene lookup returns CDR1 SGHVS and CDR2 FQNEAQ. The CDR3 DNA reads as TGTGCCAGCAGCTTAGCGAGGGCTAGCGGTGAGCAGTTCTTC. Its protein is CASSLARASGEQFF.

The chain links TRBV5-6 to TRBJ1-4; D not resolved. The CDR3 has 13 residues. Trimming took off 1 base at V and 6 bases at J, with 7 bases between the two ends. Germline CDR1 reads SGHDT; CDR2 reads YYEEEE. As DNA, the CDR3 is TGTGCCAGCAGCTTGTACGGGTATGAAAAACTGTTTTTT. Its translation is CASSLYGYEKLFF.